Here is one T cell receptor beta chain with its context. Its antigen is as yet unknown. This specimen belongs to a study of OX40 agonist ivuxolimab in advanced cancers. Study results and limitations: Circulating CD4+ and CD8+ T cells showed clonal expansion by week 6 at 0.1 to 3.0 mg/kg. Fewer expanded clones were found on average in CD4+ than in CD8+ T cells.

The table came from immunoSEQ multiplex PCR; TCRdb's copy has only in-frame clones and leaves some out. The sample has about 27,000 clones, approximately 79% seen once. Prior autoimmune disease or systemic immunosuppression barred patients. Germline loops: CDR1 MGHDK, CDR2 SYGVNS. This CDR3 has 15 amino acids. V trimming: 2 bases; J trimming: 3 bases; junction bases outside the gene matches: 3. Specimen: CD4+ or CD8+ T cells sorted from blood, collected in a trial of the OX40 agonist ivuxolimab. The sequence was collected from an adult with an advanced solid tumor such as melanoma, head and neck, liver or kidney cancer. This rearrangement joins TRBV25-1 to TRBJ2-1; 8 nucleotides match TRBD1. CDR3 loop: CASSETGGGYNEQFF. The CDR3 DNA sequence: TGTGCCAGCAGTGAAACAGGGGGTGGCTACAATGAGCAGTTCTTC.